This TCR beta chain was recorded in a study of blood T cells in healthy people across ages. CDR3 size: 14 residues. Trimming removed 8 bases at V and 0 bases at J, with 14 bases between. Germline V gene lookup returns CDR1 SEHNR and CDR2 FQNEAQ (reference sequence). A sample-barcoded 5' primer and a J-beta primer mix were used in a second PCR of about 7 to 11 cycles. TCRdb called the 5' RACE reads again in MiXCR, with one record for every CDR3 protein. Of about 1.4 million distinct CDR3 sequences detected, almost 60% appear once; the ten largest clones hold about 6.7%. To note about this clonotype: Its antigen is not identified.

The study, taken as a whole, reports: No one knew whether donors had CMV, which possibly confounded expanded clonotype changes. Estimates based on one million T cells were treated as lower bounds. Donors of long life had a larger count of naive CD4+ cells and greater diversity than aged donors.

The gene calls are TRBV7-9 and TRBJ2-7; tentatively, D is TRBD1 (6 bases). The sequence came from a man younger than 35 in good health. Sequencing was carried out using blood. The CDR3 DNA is TGTGCCAGCGCCGAAGGGGGTGGCTCCTACGAGCAGTACTTC. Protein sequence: CASAEGGGSYEQYF.